The 20 T cell receptor beta chains below all came from one sample that was sequenced in a study of blood T cell repertoires in COVID-19. The protocol was immunoSEQ multiplex PCR, while the TCRdb copy is restricted to in-frame clones and leaves out a portion. The profile covers 25,000 to 35,000 clones, with about 90% appearing a single time and 24% taken by the ten largest. Source material: peripheral blood. These receptors were collected from a human donor with active COVID-19. The donor label of this sample is uncertain.

The J gene is TRBJ1-5, the V gene TRBV6-5; TRBD1 might be the D (6 bases). V was cut by 6 bases and J by 7 bases, with 19 bases left in between. CDR3 size: 15 residues. Germline V gene sequence: CDR1 MNHEY, CDR2 SVGAGI. The CDR3 DNA is TGTGCCAGCAGCTCGGGAGGGGGACGGGGACAGCCCCAGCATTTT. Its protein is CASSSGGGRGQPQHF.

This sequence joins TRBV4-2 and TRBJ1-4; D remains ambiguous. This CDR3 is 15 amino acids long. Trimming cost V 6 bases and J 8 bases, with 19 bases left between them. The germline gives CDR1 LGHNA, CDR2 YNFKEQ. CDR3 coding DNA: TGTGCCAGCAGTCAACCCGGTCGGGAGACGGAAAAACTGTTTTTT. The encoded protein is CASSQPGRETEKLFF.

The chain carries TRBV10-3 and TRBJ1-4, with a tentative D call TRBD1 (6 bases). Germline V gene data show CDR1 as ENHRY and CDR2 as SYGVKD. The V end lost 5 bases, the J end lost 4 bases, and 17 bases lay between the germline ends. This CDR3 spans 16 amino acids. Here the CDR3 reads CAISSTDRRNNEKLFF. The CDR3 nucleotides read TGTGCCATCAGTAGTACGGACAGAAGAAATAATGAAAAACTGTTTTTT.

This chain links TRBV28 with TRBJ2-5, with 8 nucleotides matching TRBD2. Germline V lookup: CDR1 MDHEN, CDR2 SYDVKM. The V gene end was trimmed by 6 bases and the J gene end by 5 bases; junction bases not matched to a gene: 14. The CDR3 is 16 residues long. CDR3 residues: CASSSQSGSLSETQYF. CDR3 sequence (DNA): TGTGCCAGCAGCTCCCAAAGCGGGAGTTTAAGTGAGACCCAGTACTTC.

This clone has only a few counts. V and J are TRBV9 and TRBJ1-1, with TRBD1 as a possible D gene (6 bases). The CDR3 has 16 residues. Looked up from germline, CDR1 is SGDLS and CDR2 is YYNGEE. Between the trimmed V and J ends, which lost 0 bases and 3 bases, there was a span of 15 bases. DNA for the CDR3: TGTGCCAGCAGCGTAGGTGGGCAGGGGTATGACACTGAAGCTTTCTTT. Translation gives CASSVGGQGYDTEAFF. The full variable domain, its missing parts supplied by reference TRBV9 and TRBJ1-1, is DSGVTQTPKHLITATGQRVTLRCSPRSGDLSVYWYQQSLDQGLQFLIQYYNGEERAKGNILERFSAQQFPDLHSELNLSSLELGDSALYFCASSVGGQGYDTEAFFGQGTRLTVV.

This rearrangement joins TRBV7-2 to TRBJ2-3, with TRBD2 matching over 9 bases. The CDR3 is 17 residues long. V lost 8 bases, J lost 4 bases, and 16 bases stayed unmatched. Germline values: CDR1 SGHTA, CDR2 FQGNSA. The CDR3 loop is CASGIIAGVPTPDTQYF. CDR3 coding DNA: TGTGCCAGCGGAATAATAGCGGGAGTGCCTACGCCAGATACGCAGTATTTT.

This chain links TRBV7-2 with TRBJ2-5; 8 nucleotides line up with TRBD2. J was trimmed by 5 bases and V by 3 bases; bases with no gene match: 2. Germline CDR1 reads SGHTA; CDR2 reads FQGNSA. The CDR3 runs 13 residues. CDR3 sequence reads: CASSFASGETQYF. CDR3 in DNA: TGTGCCAGCAGCTTCGCTAGCGGGGAGACCCAGTACTTC.

The rearrangement joins TRBV19 to TRBJ1-2, with D maybe TRBD1 (6 bases). In germline, CDR1 is LNHDA, CDR2 SQIVND (reference sequence). The germline V and J ends were trimmed by 3 bases and 5 bases, with 19 bases remaining between them. This CDR3 has 16 amino acids. The CDR3 region is CASSIEARDIGYGYTF. DNA of the CDR3: TGTGCCAGTAGTATTGAGGCCCGGGACATTGGGTATGGCTACACCTTC.

The chain links TRBV12-3 or TRBV12-4 to TRBJ1-2; 9 bases fit TRBD1. The CDR3 consists of 13 residues. V lost 6 bases to trimming and J lost 7 bases; unmatched junction nucleotides: 6. The CDR3 bases are TGTGCCAGCAGCCAACAGGGGGCGATTGGCTACACCTTC. Amino acids: CASSQQGAIGYTF.

This clone was found once. The CDR3 sequence: CASSEMTDSTDTQYF. CDR3 DNA sequence: TGTGCCAGCTCAGAAATGACAGATAGCACAGATACGCAGTATTTT. The gene calls are TRBV18 and TRBJ2-3; TRBD1 might be the D (5 bases). CDR3 size: 15 residues. Per the germline V gene, CDR1 is KGHSH and CDR2 is LQKENI. V was trimmed by 5 bases and J by 0 bases, leaving 12 bases between them.

V usage is TRBV14 and J usage is TRBJ2-2; D is perhaps TRBD1 (5 bases). V dropped 4 bases and J dropped 5 bases, with 11 bases sitting between them. The V gene's germline CDR1 is SGHDN and CDR2 FVKESK. This CDR3 region has 14 residues. The CDR3 spells CASSLRTQTGELFF. The DNA of the CDR3 is TGTGCCAGCAGCCTCCGGACACAAACCGGGGAGCTGTTTTTT. The variable domain in full, completed from reference TRBV14 and TRBJ2-2, reads EAGVTQFPSHSVIEKGQTVTLRCDPISGHDNLYWYRRVMGKEIKFLLHFVKESKQDESGMPNNRFLAERTGGTYSTLKVQPAELEDSGVYFCASSLRTQTGELFFGEGSRLTVL.

The V gene is TRBV25-1, the J gene TRBJ2-6; TRBD1 might be the D (6 bases). The CDR3 covers 17 residues. CDR1 is MGHDK, CDR2 SYGVNS, per germline. V dropped 4 bases and J dropped 0 bases, with 13 bases sitting between them. CDR3 bases: TGTGCCAGCAGTGCAGGGGTGGAATCCTCTGGGGCCAACGTCCTGACTTTC. Its protein is CASSAGVESSGANVLTF.

The rearrangement uses TRBV5-4 and TRBJ2-2, with D tentatively TRBD2 (7 bases). Germline CDR1 SGHNT, CDR2 YYREEE (reference sequence). Trimming took off 4 bases at V and 1 base at J, with 14 bases between the two ends. The CDR3 sequence is 16 residues long. Here the CDR3 DNA reads TGTGCCAGCAGCCGGGGGGCCGCGGTGAACACCGGGGAGCTGTTTTTT. Protein: CASSRGAAVNTGELFF.

The CDR3 DNA reads as TGTGCCAGCTCACCACGGGCAGTGGAAGAGACCCAGTACTTC. This encodes CASSPRAVEETQYF. The chain couples TRBV18 to TRBJ2-5; unclear D gene. Trimming removed 1 base from V and 3 bases from J, with 9 bases in between. The CDR3 length is 14 residues. Germline V gene data show CDR1 as KGHSH and CDR2 as LQKENI. The complete variable domain, with remaining parts taken from reference TRBV18 and TRBJ2-5, reads NAGVMQNPRHLVRRRGQEARLRCSPMKGHSHVYWYRQLPEEGLKFMVYLQKENIIDESGMPKERFSAEFPKEGPSILRIQQVVRGDSAAYFCASSPRAVEETQYFGPGTRLLVL.

The chain uses TRBV27 and TRBJ2-7, with D possibly matching TRBD2 (7 bases). The CDR3 runs 14 residues. Trimming stripped 2 bases from V and 3 bases from J, with 11 bases between. Germline values: CDR1 MNHEY, CDR2 SMNVEV (reference sequence). CDR3: CASSLTGGLYEQYF. Written as DNA, the CDR3 is TGTGCCAGCAGTTTAACCGGGGGGCTCTACGAGCAGTACTTC.

This chain links TRBV27 with TRBJ2-3, with D tentatively TRBD2 (6 bases). The germline CDR1 and CDR2 sequences are MNHEY and SMNVEV (reference sequence). This CDR3 comprises 11 residues. V gave up 5 bases and J gave up 6 bases, with 6 bases separating them. This CDR3 is CASSRGDTQYF. The CDR3 nucleotides are TGTGCCAGCAGTCGGGGGGATACGCAGTATTTT.

The chain uses TRBV10-3 and TRBJ2-1; TRBD2 might be the D (6 bases). Trimming took 6 bases from V and 8 from J, leaving 17 bases between them. The V gene's germline CDR1 is ENHRY and CDR2 SYGVKD. There are 14 residues in the CDR3. This CDR3 reads CAISLGLSNHEQFF. CDR3 bases: TGTGCCATCAGCCTGGGACTCTCCAACCATGAGCAGTTCTTC.

The chain has TRBV19 and TRBJ2-6; 7 bases are a match to TRBD1. Trimming at V came to 6 bases and at J to 2 bases, leaving 1 base not matched to a gene. CDR1 is LNHDA and CDR2 is SQIVND in the germline V gene (reference sequence). CDR3 length equals 14 residues. The CDR3 is CASRTGTGANVLTF. CDR3 bases: TGTGCCAGTAGGACAGGGACTGGGGCCAACGTCCTGACTTTC.

This clone was recorded a few times. DNA of the CDR3: TGTGCCATCAGTGAAAGACAGGGGGCTCGGGCAGATACGCAGTATTTT. Residues: CAISERQGARADTQYF. The chain employs TRBV10-3 and TRBJ2-3; 10 nucleotides match TRBD1. The V and J ends lost 3 bases and 4 bases, in that order; junction bases with no gene match: 7. CDR1 is ENHRY, CDR2 SYGVKD, per germline. The CDR3 consists of 16 residues.

The genes are TRBV6-6 and TRBJ2-1, with D possibly matching TRBD2 (5 bases). Between the trimmed V and J ends, which lost 11 bases and 5 bases, there was a span of 16 bases. CDR1 is MNHNY, CDR2 SVGAGI, per germline (reference sequence). This CDR3 comprises 13 residues. This CDR3 is CASRGSSDNEQFF. CDR3 sequence (DNA): TGTGCCTCTCGAGGGTCCTCAGACAATGAGCAGTTCTTC.